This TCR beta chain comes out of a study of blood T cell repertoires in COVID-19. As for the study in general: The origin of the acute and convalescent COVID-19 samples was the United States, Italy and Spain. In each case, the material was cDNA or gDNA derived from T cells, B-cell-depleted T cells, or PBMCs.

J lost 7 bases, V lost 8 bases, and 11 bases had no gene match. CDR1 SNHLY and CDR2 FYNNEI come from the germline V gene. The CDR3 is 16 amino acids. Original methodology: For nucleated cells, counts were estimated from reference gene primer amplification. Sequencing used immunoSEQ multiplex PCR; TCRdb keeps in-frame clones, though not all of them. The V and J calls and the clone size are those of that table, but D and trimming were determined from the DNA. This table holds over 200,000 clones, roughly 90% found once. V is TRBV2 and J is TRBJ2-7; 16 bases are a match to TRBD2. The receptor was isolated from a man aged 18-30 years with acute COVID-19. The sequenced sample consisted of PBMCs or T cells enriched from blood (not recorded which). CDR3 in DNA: TGTGCCAGCTGGGGACCAGGGACTAGCGGGAGGGGTGAGCAGTACTTC. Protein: CASWGPGTSGRGEQYF.